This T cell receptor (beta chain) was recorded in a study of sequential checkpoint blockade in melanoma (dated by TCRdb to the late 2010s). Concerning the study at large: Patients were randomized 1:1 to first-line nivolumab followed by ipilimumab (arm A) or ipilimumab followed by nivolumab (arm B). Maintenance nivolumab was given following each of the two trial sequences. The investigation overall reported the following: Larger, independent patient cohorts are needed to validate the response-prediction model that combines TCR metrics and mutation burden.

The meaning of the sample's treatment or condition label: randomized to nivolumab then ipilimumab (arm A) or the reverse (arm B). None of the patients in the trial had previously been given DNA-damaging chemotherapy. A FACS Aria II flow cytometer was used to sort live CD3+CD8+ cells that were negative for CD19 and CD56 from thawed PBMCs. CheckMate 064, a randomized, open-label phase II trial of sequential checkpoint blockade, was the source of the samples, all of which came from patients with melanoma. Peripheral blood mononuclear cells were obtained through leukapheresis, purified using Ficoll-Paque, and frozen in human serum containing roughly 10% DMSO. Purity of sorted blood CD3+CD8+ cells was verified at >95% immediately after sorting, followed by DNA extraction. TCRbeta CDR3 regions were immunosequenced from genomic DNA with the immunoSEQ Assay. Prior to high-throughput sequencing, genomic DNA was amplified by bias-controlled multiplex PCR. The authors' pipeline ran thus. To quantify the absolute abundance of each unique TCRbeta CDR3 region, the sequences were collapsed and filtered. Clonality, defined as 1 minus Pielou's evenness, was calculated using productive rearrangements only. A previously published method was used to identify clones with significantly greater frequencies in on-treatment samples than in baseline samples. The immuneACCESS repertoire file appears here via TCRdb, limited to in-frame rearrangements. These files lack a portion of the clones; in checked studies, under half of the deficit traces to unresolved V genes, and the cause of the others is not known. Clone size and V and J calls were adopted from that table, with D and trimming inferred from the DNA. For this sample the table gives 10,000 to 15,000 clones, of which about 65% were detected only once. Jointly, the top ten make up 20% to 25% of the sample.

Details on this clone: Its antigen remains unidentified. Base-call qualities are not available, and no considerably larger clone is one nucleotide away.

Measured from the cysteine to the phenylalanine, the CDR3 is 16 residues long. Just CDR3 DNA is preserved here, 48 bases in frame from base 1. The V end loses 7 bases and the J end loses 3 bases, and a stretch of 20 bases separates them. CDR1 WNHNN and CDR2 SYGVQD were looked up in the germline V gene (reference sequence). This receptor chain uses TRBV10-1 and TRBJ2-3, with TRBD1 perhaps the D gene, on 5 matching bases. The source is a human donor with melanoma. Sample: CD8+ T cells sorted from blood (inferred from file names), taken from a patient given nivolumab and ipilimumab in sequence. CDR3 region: CASNEGRLRETDTQYF. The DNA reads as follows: TGCGCCAGCAACGAAGGACGTCTCAGGGAAACAGATACGCAGTATTTT.